This T cell receptor (beta chain) appears in the sequencing data of a study of regulatory T cells in long-lasting Graves disease. This clonotype was seen a handful of times. One end of the junction does not line up with germline, which may come from a read error. For TCR beta, libraries came from iRepertoire HTBI primers and Arm-PCR of CDR3 regions. Original processing methods: Identified segments across samples numbered fewer than 80 TRBV and approximately 13 TRBJ. TCRdb reanalysed the multiplex PCR reads using MiXCR and keeps one entry per CDR3 protein. TCRdb, rather than the study authors, made the V and J calls. This table holds a few hundred thousand distinct CDR3 sequences, around 15% found once. Indicated time point: newly diagnosed GD, antithyroid drugs for less than 3 months. Extracted PBMC RNA gave rise to the TCR library. In addition, the sample was reused for a study of T cells in Graves' hyperthyroidism and ophthalmopathy. That publication notes: Graves' hyperthyroidism qualified as stable when ophthalmopathy did not progress within 18 months. A set of HTBI primers served as the primers for a first-round RT-PCR of the TCR CDR3.

Sample: peripheral blood mononuclear cells (PBMCs), taken at new diagnosis, from a patient treated with antithyroid drugs. The source is a woman aged 50 to 60 with Graves disease.

CDR3 sequence reads: CSVRWDRAEKLFF. In nucleotides, the CDR3 is TGCAGTGTTAGATGGGACAGGGCTGAAAAACTGTTTTTT. J is TRBJ1-4 and V is TRBV20-1, with 9 bases fitting TRBD1. The length of the CDR3 is 13 residues. The V gene's germline CDR1 is DFQATT and CDR2 SNEGSKA (reference sequence).